This TCR beta chain came from a study of blood T cell repertoires in COVID-19. On the study more broadly: COVID-19 samples, acute and convalescent, were from the United States, Italy and Spain.

Trimming shortened V by 0 bases and J by 2 bases, and 7 bases separated the two germline ends. The CDR3 covers 14 residues. The germline V gene encodes CDR1 KGHSH and CDR2 LQKENI. Sequenced by immunoSEQ multiplex PCR; TCRdb stores in-frame clones only, minus some. In the table there are about 190,000 clones, 90% of which are singletons. This sequence originates from a man between 50 and 59 years old with acute or convalescent COVID-19. The chain joins TRBV18 to TRBJ2-5; D call uncertain. The sample consisted of peripheral blood. This CDR3 reads CASSPPRIQETQYF. The DNA of the CDR3 is TGTGCCAGCTCACCACCGAGGATACAAGAGACCCAGTACTTC.